This T cell receptor (beta chain) is drawn from a study of T cell changes during pregnancy in multiple sclerosis. Looked up from germline, CDR1 is SGHTA and CDR2 is FQGTGA. The CDR3 spans 14 residues. Profiled with immunoSEQ multiplex PCR; TCRdb holds only in-frame clones, not every one. The sample shows around 35,000 clones, about 91% of them seen only once. As to this clone: An end of the junction differs from the germline gene, which may be a read error.

Specimen: CD4+ T cells from peripheral blood mononuclear cells, collected after pregnancy. This TCR derives from a female donor with multiple sclerosis, enrolled in a pregnancy study. The J gene is TRBJ2-3, the V gene TRBV7-3; no clear D. Here the CDR3 DNA reads TGTGCCAGCAGCCTAACGGGCTCTGGAGATACGCAGTATTTT. It specifies CASSLTGSGDTQYF.